This T cell receptor (beta chain) came from a study of cytomegalovirus exposure and HLA in healthy donors. The PCR had 60 Vbeta and 13 Jbeta primers. TCRdb's table, derived via immunoSEQ multiplex PCR, lists solely in-frame clones and lacks some. The sample yields fewer than 200,000 clones, over 70% seen once. This CDR3 contains 17 residues. The V gene's germline CDR1 is MDHEN and CDR2 SYDVKM. V lost 6 bases, J lost 3 bases, and 10 bases stayed unmatched. The V and J genes are TRBV28 and TRBJ2-7, with TRBD2 identical over 14 bases. The clonotype originates from a woman younger than 45 in good health and CMV-seronegative. Material: PBMCs. The CDR3 spells CASSPWTSGGPIYEQYF. CDR3 sequence (DNA): TGTGCCAGCAGCCCCTGGACTAGCGGGGGGCCGATCTACGAGCAGTACTTC.